Listed below are T cell receptor beta chains from one sample, sequenced in a study of shared clonotypes between healthy human individuals. TCRdb's table, derived via immunoSEQ multiplex PCR, lists solely in-frame clones and lacks some. The sample records about 2.3 million clones, approximately 93% being singletons. Sequencing was carried out using naive CD4+ T cells from PBMCs. The receptor set was obtained from a young man in good health. Some clones in this sample may be carry-over from other donors' samples. CDR3s include the opening cysteine and the closing phenylalanine or tryptophan. D genes are given only for firm matches. The size entry is marked missing in some rows and otherwise reads once, few, many or a size class.

size	V	length	D	J	CDR3	DNA
NA	TRBV5-4	16	TRBD2	TRBJ2-7	CASSARPGLVTYEQYF	TGTGCCAGCAGCGCACGGCCGGGACTAGTAACCTACGAGCAGTACTTC
NA	TRBV28	14	TRBD1	TRBJ2-7	CASRPGQGFLEQYF	TGTGCCAGCAGGCCGGGACAGGGGTTTTTGGAGCAGTACTTC
NA	TRBV13	14	NA	TRBJ1-2	CASSSPGRSYGYTF	TGTGCCAGCAGCTCTCCAGGAAGATCGTATGGCTACACCTTC
NA	TRBV19	16	NA	TRBJ2-1	CASSARIRAFYNEQFF	TGTGCCAGTAGTGCCCGCATCCGGGCCTTCTACAATGAGCAGTTCTTC
NA	TRBV9	15	NA	TRBJ1-1	CASSPWTSMNTEAFF	TGTGCCAGCAGCCCGTGGACTAGCATGAACACTGAAGCTTTCTTT
once	TRBV18	13	TRBD1	TRBJ1-2	CASQTGVDYGYTF	TGTGCCAGCCAGACAGGGGTGGACTATGGCTACACCTTC
once	TRBV7-9	16	NA	TRBJ1-5	CASSLGGGAPNQPQHF	TGTGCCAGCAGCTTAGGCGGGGGGGCCCCCAATCAGCCCCAGCATTTT
NA	TRBV5-1	14	NA	TRBJ1-2	CASREAPDNYGYTF	TGCGCCAGCAGGGAGGCCCCCGACAACTATGGCTACACCTTC
NA	TRBV18	16	NA	TRBJ2-7	CASSPSIGQGMGEQYF	TGTGCCAGCTCACCCTCAATTGGTCAGGGGATGGGGGAGCAGTACTTC
NA	TRBV11-2	15	NA	TRBJ2-2	CASSLKVGGPGELFF	TGTGCCAGCAGCTTAAAAGTAGGAGGACCCGGGGAGCTGTTTTTT
NA	TRBV28	14	TRBD1	TRBJ1-1	CASTTTGGNTEAFF	TGTGCCAGCACCACCACAGGGGGGAACACTGAAGCTTTCTTT
NA	TRBV7-6	13	NA	TRBJ2-4	CASSPTAKNIQYF	TGTGCCAGCAGCCCGACGGCCAAAAACATTCAGTACTTC
NA	TRBV28	15	NA	TRBJ1-2	CASNRWTEKNYGYTF	TGTGCCAGTAATCGATGGACAGAGAAGAACTATGGCTACACCTTC
NA	TRBV4-1	13	NA	TRBJ2-2	CASRGTYTGELFF	TGCGCCAGCAGAGGCACCTACACCGGGGAGCTGTTTTTT
NA	TRBV5-4	13	NA	TRBJ2-7	CASSLGKGHEQYF	TGTGCCAGCAGCTTGGGGAAGGGCCACGAGCAGTACTTC
NA	TRBV12-5	18	NA	TRBJ2-4	CASGLKRDIILAKNIQYF	TGTGCTAGTGGTTTGAAGCGGGACATTATACTAGCCAAAAACATTCAGTACTTC
once	TRBV11-2	15	NA	TRBJ2-1	CASSLLQGAYNEQFF	TGTGCCAGCAGCTTACTACAGGGTGCCTACAATGAGCAGTTCTTC
NA	TRBV6-6	12	NA	TRBJ1-2	CASNAQGDAYTF	TGTGCCAGCAATGCCCAGGGAGACGCCTACACCTTC
NA	TRBV29-1	14	NA	TRBJ2-4	CSVDSLTAKNIQYF	TGCAGCGTTGACTCCCTCACGGCCAAAAACATTCAGTACTTC
NA	TRBV9	15	NA	TRBJ1-2	CASSGPEGRLHGYTF	TGTGCCAGCAGTGGCCCTGAGGGGCGCCTCCATGGCTACACCTTC
NA	TRBV19	14	TRBD1	TRBJ2-7	CASSIGDRGYEQYF	TGTGCCAGTAGTATAGGGGACAGGGGTTACGAGCAGTACTTC
NA	TRBV5-7	15	TRBD2	TRBJ2-3	CASSWGLGGTDTQYF	TGTGCCAGCAGCTGGGGACTAGGGGGGACAGATACGCAGTATTTT
once	TRBV2	13	TRBD1	TRBJ1-5	CASSGTGGQPQHF	TGTGCCAGCAGCGGGACAGGCGGTCAGCCCCAGCATTTT
NA	TRBV5-1	13	TRBD1	TRBJ2-7	CASSQGQGGEQYF	TGCGCCAGCAGCCAGGGACAGGGAGGCGAGCAGTACTTC
NA	TRBV7-2	13	NA	TRBJ1-1	CASSLGGLTEAFF	TGTGCCAGCAGCTTAGGGGGATTGACTGAAGCTTTCTTT
NA	TRBV6-5	15	TRBD1	TRBJ1-5	CASSRQGASNQPQHF	TGTGCCAGCAGCCGTCAGGGGGCAAGCAATCAGCCCCAGCATTTT
NA	TRBV7-9	12	NA	TRBJ2-5	CASSLIQETQYF	TGTGCCAGCAGCTTAATCCAGGAGACCCAGTACTTC
few	TRBV7-7	13	NA	TRBJ2-1	CASSLLNSNEQFF	TGTGCCAGCAGCTTATTAAATAGCAATGAGCAGTTCTTC
NA	TRBV9	13	NA	TRBJ1-2	CASSVANRDGYTF	TGTGCCAGCAGCGTAGCAAACAGGGATGGCTACACCTTC
NA	TRBV7-3	15	NA	TRBJ2-1	CASSSRQKNYNEQFF	TGTGCCAGCAGCTCACGACAGAAAAATTACAATGAGCAGTTCTTC
NA	TRBV2	14	TRBD1	TRBJ1-5	CASRNDRGDQPQHF	TGTGCCAGCAGGAACGACAGGGGGGATCAGCCCCAGCATTTT
NA	TRBV6-6	14	TRBD1	TRBJ1-5	CASSQGGGNQPQHF	TGTGCCAGCAGCCAGGGGGGTGGCAATCAGCCCCAGCATTTT
NA	TRBV6-1	14	TRBD2	TRBJ2-5	CASSDGGVGETQYF	TGTGCCAGCAGTGACGGGGGGGTCGGAGAGACCCAGTACTTC
NA	TRBV28	15	TRBD2	TRBJ2-3	CASSLWASGRDTQYF	TGTGCCAGCAGCTTGTGGGCTAGCGGGAGAGATACGCAGTATTTT
NA	TRBV28	15	NA	TRBJ2-3	CASGAYHSYTDTQYF	TGTGCCAGCGGGGCCTACCATTCATACACAGATACGCAGTATTTT
NA	TRBV30	14	NA	TRBJ1-3	CACLLAASGNTIYF	TGTGCCTGCCTTCTTGCGGCCTCTGGAAACACCATATATTTT
NA	TRBV18	12	NA	TRBJ1-1	CASSLEDTEAFF	TGTGCCAGCTCATTAGAAGACACTGAAGCTTTCTTT
NA	TRBV5-4	13	NA	TRBJ2-1	CASSLEVYNEQFF	TGTGCCAGCAGCTTGGAGGTCTACAATGAGCAGTTCTTC
NA	TRBV28	19	TRBD1	TRBJ1-5	CASRKDREWSIYSNQPQHF	TGTGCCAGCAGAAAAGACAGGGAATGGTCCATATATAGCAATCAGCCCCAGCATTTT
NA	TRBV7-6	12	NA	TRBJ1-1	CASSFHNTEAFF	TGTGCCAGCAGCTTCCACAACACTGAAGCTTTCTTT
NA	TRBV9	13	NA	TRBJ2-2	CASSLGQTGELFF	TGTGCCAGCAGCCTCGGACAGACCGGGGAGCTGTTTTTT
NA	TRBV28	14	TRBD2	TRBJ2-2	CASSSSREAGELFF	TGTGCCAGCAGTTCCTCGCGGGAGGCCGGGGAGCTGTTTTTT
NA	TRBV6-5	13	NA	TRBJ2-6	CASRVPGANVLTF	TGTGCCAGCAGGGTCCCTGGGGCCAACGTCCTGACTTTC
NA	TRBV11-3	18	TRBD2	TRBJ2-1	CASSLDLASGRAPNEQFF	TGTGCCAGCAGCTTAGATCTGGCTAGCGGGAGGGCCCCCAATGAGCAGTTCTTC
NA	TRBV4-1	16	NA	TRBJ2-2	CASRRGLPGGTGELFF	TGCGCCAGCAGGCGGGGACTACCAGGGGGCACCGGGGAGCTGTTTTTT
NA	TRBV5-4	13	NA	TRBJ2-7	CASSRALDYEQYF	TGTGCCAGCAGCCGGGCCTTAGACTACGAGCAGTACTTC